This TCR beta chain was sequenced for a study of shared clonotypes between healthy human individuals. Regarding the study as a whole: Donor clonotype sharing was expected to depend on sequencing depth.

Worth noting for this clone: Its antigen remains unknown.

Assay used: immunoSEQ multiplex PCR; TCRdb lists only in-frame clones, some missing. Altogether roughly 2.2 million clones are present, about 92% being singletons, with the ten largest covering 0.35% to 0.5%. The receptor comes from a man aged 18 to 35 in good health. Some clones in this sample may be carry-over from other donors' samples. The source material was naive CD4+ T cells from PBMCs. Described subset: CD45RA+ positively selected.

This CDR3 is CASSYQAGLVPYEQYF. In nucleotides, the CDR3 is TGTGCCAGCAGTTACCAAGCGGGCTTGGTCCCATACGAGCAGTACTTC. The chain combines TRBV6-5 with TRBJ2-7; D is perhaps TRBD2 (6 bases). In germline, CDR1 is MNHEY, CDR2 SVGAGI. V was clipped by 2 bases and J by 4 bases, with 18 bases between them. The CDR3 totals 16 residues.